This record looks at one T cell receptor (beta chain) sequence and its context. What it binds is unknown. The CDR3 runs to 14 residues. Germline V gives CDR1 SQVTM, CDR2 ANQGSEA. Germline trimming cut 4 bases from V and 5 bases from J; bases unmatched to any gene: 1. This entry comes from a study of glioma-infiltrating T cells. Whole-study results and caveats: Very few CDR3 sequences were shared between tissue and blood.

TCR alpha and beta CDR3 regions were amplified from RNA using iRepertoire nested multiplex PCR. Input was 100-400 ng of tissue mRNA or PBMC total RNA. TCRdb redid the calling of the multiplex PCR reads with MiXCR, one entry per CDR3 protein. This table holds under 200,000 distinct CDR3 sequences, over 40% found once. This sequence joins TRBV29-1 and TRBJ2-1; 14 bases align to TRBD2. The TCR sequence derives from a human donor with low-grade glioma or glioblastoma, undergoing nonglioma brain surgery, or in good health (not recorded which). The sample consisted of glioma tissue, nonneoplastic brain tissue, or PBMCs (not recorded which). The CDR3 protein is CSVGLAGGNNEQFF. In DNA, the CDR3 is TGCAGCGTTGGACTAGCGGGAGGGAACAATGAGCAGTTCTTC.